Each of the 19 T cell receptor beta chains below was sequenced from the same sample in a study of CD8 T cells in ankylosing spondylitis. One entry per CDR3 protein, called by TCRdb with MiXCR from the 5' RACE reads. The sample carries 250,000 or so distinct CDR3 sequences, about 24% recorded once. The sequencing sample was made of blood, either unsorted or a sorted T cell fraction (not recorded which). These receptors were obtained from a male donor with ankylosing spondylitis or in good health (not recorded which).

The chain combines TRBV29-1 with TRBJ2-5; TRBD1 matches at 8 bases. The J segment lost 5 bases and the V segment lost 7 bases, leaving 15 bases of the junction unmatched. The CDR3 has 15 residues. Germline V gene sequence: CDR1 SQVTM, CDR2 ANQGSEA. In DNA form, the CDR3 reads TGCAGCGCACTTTGGACAGGGTTTAGTGCGGAGACCCAGTACTTC. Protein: CSALWTGFSAETQYF.

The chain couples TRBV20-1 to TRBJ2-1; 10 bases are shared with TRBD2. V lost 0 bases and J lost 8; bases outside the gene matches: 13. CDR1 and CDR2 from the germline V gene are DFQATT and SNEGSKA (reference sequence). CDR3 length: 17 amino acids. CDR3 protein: CSARDPLSGGARDEQFF. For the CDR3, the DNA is TGCAGTGCTAGAGATCCATTGAGCGGGGGGGCCCGGGATGAGCAGTTCTTC.

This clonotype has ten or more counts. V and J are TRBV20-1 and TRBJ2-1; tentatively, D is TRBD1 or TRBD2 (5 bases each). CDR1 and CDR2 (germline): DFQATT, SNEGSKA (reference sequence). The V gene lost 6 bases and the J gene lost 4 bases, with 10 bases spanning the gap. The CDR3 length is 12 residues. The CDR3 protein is CSASGAYNEQFF. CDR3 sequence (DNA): TGCAGTGCCTCCGGGGCTTACAATGAGCAGTTCTTC.

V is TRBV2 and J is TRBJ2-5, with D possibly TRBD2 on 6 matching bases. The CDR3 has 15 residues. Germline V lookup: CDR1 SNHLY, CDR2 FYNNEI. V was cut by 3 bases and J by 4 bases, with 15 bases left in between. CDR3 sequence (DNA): TGTGCCAGCAGTGATGGTCCGGGGGTCGGAGAGACCCAGTACTTC. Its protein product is CASSDGPGVGETQYF.

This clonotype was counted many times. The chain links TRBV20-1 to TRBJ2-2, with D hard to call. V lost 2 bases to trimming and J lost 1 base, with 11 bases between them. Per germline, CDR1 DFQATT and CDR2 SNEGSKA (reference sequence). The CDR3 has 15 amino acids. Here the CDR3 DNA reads TGCAGTGCTAGACAACGCCGGCGGAACACCGGGGAGCTGTTTTTT. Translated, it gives CSARQRRRNTGELFF.

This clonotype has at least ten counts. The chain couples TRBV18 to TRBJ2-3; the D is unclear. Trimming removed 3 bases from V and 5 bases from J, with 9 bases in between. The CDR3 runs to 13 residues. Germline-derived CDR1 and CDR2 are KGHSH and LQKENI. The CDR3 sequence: CASSPPERDTQYF. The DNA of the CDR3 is TGTGCCAGCTCACCGCCTGAGAGAGATACGCAGTATTTT. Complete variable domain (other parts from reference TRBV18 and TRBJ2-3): NAGVMQNPRHLVRRRGQEARLRCSPMKGHSHVYWYRQLPEEGLKFMVYLQKENIIDESGMPKERFSAEFPKEGPSILRIQQVVRGDSAAYFCASSPPERDTQYFGPGTRLTVL.

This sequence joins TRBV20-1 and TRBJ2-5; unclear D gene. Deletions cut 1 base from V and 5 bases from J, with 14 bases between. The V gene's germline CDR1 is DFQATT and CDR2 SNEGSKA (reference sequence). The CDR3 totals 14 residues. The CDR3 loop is CSARVPLFAETQYF. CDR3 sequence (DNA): TGCAGTGCTAGAGTCCCCCTATTCGCGGAGACCCAGTACTTC.

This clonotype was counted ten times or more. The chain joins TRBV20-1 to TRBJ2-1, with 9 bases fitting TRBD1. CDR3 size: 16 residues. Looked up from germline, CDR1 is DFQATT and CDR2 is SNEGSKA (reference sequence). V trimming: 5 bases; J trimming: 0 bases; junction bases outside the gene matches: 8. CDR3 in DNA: TGCAGTGCTCCAGGGACAGGGATGAGCTCCTACAATGAGCAGTTCTTC. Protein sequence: CSAPGTGMSSYNEQFF.

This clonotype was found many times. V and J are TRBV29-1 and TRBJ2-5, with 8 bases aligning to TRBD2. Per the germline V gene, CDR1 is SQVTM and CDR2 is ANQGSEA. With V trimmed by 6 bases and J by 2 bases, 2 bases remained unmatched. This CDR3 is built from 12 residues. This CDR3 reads CSVSSGQETQYF. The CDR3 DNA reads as TGCAGCGTGTCTAGCGGGCAAGAGACCCAGTACTTC.

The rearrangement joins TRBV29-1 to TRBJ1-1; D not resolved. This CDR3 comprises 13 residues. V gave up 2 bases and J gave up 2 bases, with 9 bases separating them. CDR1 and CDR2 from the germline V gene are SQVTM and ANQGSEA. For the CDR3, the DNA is TGCAGCGTTGAATTTGCGGATAACACTGAAGCTTTCTTT. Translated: CSVEFADNTEAFF.

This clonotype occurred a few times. The CDR3 DNA reads as TGTGCCAGCAAAATAACAGGTCTCGGCACAGATACGCAGTATTTT. Its protein is CASKITGLGTDTQYF. The rearrangement joins TRBV6-5 to TRBJ2-3; possible D gene TRBD1, 5 bases. The CDR3 runs to 15 residues. Trimming cost V 7 bases and J 1 base, with 15 bases left between them. The V gene's germline CDR1 is MNHEY and CDR2 SVGAGI.

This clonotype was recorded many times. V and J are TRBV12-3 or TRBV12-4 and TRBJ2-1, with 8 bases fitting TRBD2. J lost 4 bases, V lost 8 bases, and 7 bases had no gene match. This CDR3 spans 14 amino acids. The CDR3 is CASRSGGPYNEQFF. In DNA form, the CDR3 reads TGTGCCAGCCGAAGCGGGGGCCCTTACAATGAGCAGTTCTTC.

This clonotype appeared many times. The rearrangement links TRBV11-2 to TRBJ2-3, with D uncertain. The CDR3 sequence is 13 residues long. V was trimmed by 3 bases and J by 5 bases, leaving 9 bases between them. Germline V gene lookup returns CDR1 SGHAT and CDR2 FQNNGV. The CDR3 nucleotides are TGTGCCAGCAGCTTTGGGTTTGGAGATACGCAGTATTTT. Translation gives CASSFGFGDTQYF. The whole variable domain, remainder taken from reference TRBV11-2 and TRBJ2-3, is EAGVAQSPRYKIIEKRQSVAFWCNPISGHATLYWYQQILGQGPKLLIQFQNNGVVDDSQLPKDRFSAERLKGVDSTLKIQPAKLEDSAVYLCASSFGFGDTQYFGPGTRLTVL.

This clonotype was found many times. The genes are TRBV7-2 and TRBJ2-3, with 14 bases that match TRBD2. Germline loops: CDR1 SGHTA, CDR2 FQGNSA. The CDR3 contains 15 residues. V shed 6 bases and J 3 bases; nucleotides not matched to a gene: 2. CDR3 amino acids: CASRRTSGGTDTQYF. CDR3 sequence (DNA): TGTGCCAGCAGACGGACTAGCGGGGGGACAGATACGCAGTATTTT.

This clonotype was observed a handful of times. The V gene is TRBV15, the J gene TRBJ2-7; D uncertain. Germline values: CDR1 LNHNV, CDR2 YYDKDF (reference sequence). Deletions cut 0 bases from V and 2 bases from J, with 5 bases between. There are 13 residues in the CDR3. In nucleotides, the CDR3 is TGTGCCACCAGCAGAGACCCCACCTACGAGCAGTACTTC. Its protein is CATSRDPTYEQYF.

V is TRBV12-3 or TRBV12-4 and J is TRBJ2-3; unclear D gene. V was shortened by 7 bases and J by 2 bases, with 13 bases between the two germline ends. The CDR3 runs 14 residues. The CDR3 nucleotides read TGTGCCAGCACACCCAGACGGAACACAGATACGCAGTATTTT. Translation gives CASTPRRNTDTQYF.

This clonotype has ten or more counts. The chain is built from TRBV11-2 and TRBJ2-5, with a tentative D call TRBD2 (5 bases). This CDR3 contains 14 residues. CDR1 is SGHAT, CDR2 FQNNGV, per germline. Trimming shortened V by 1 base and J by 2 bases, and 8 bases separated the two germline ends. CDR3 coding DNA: TGTGCCAGCAGCTTAGGTCCGGGGCAAGAGACCCAGTACTTC. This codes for CASSLGPGQETQYF.

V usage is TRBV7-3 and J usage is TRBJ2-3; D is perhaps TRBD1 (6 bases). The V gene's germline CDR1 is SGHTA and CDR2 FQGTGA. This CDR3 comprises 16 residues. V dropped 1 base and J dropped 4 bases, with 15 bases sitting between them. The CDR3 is CASSLNPGAPPDTQYF. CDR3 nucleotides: TGTGCCAGCAGCTTAAACCCAGGGGCCCCCCCAGATACGCAGTATTTT.

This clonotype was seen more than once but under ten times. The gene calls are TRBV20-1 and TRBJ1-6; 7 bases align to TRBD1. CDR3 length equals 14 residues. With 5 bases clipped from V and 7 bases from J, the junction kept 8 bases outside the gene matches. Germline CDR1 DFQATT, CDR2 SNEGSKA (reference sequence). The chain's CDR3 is CSAPPGTVNSPLHF. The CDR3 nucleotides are TGCAGTGCTCCGCCCGGGACAGTAAATTCACCCCTCCACTTT.